This record concerns one T cell receptor beta chain sequence. TCRdb analysed the 5' RACE reads with MiXCR anew, one entry per CDR3 protein. This sample has hundreds of thousands of distinct CDR3 sequences, with around an eighth found just once. The source of the sample is a study of identical twins. Healthy Caucasian donors formed the entire cohort. The length of the CDR3 is 17 residues. V shed 2 bases, J shed 0 bases, and the junction held 8 bases outside the gene matches. Germline V CDR1 and CDR2: LGHDT, YNNKEL (reference sequence). The same data also contributed to another study, on yellow fever vaccine responses in identical twins.

The source is a woman aged 18-30 years in good health. The source material was PBMCs. The V and J genes are TRBV3-1 and TRBJ2-3, with 7 bases lining up with TRBD2. The CDR3 nucleotides are TGTGCCAGCAGCCAAAGAGGAGCGGGGAGAAGCACAGATACGCAGTATTTT. This encodes CASSQRGAGRSTDTQYF.